A selection of T cell receptor beta chains follows, all from one sample in a study of hypomethylating agent response in myelodysplastic syndrome. Clones were sequenced by immunoSEQ multiplex PCR, and TCRdb holds only the in-frame ones, with some missing. The table includes under 6,000 clones, 80% to 85% detected once. Sequences were derived from bone marrow, sampled before or after starting hypomethylating agent treatment for myelodysplastic syndrome (not recorded which). These receptors originate from a human donor with myelodysplastic syndrome. CDR3s include the opening cysteine and the closing phenylalanine or tryptophan. A D gene is named only where the DNA matches it firmly. Some rows mark clone size as missing; the rest say once, few, many or name a class of expanded clone.

D	J	V	size	CDR3	DNA
TRBD2	TRBJ2-1	TRBV18	-	CASSPRTPLGLAGGPNEQFF	TGTGCCAGCTCACCCCGAACTCCATTGGGACTAGCGGGAGGGCCCAATGAGCAGTTCTTC
-	TRBJ1-1	TRBV5-5	-	CASSLDSMNTEAFF	TGTGCCAGCAGCCTCGATTCCATGAACACTGAAGCTTTCTTT
-	TRBJ2-6	TRBV29-1	-	CSVVWHSIQSRANVLTF	TGCAGCGTTGTTTGGCATAGCATACAAAGTCGGGCCAACGTCCTGACTTTC
-	TRBJ2-5	TRBV7-2	-	CASSLRGSVRETQYF	TGTGCCAGCAGCTTAAGGGGGTCTGTTCGGGAGACCCAGTACTTC
TRBD2	TRBJ2-5	TRBV7-9	-	CASSSPAAGGKETQYF	TGTGCCAGCAGCTCCCCCGCAGCGGGAGGGAAAGAGACCCAGTACTTC
TRBD1	TRBJ2-3	TRBV6-6	-	CASSFRTGAQDTQYF	TGTGCCAGCAGTTTCAGGACAGGGGCGCAAGATACGCAGTATTTT
TRBD2	TRBJ2-1	TRBV5-4	-	CASSLGSPAGLYNEQFF	TGTGCCAGCAGCTTGGGATCTCCAGCGGGACTCTACAATGAGCAGTTCTTC
TRBD1	TRBJ1-2	TRBV6-5	-	CASSLYSSGGYGYTF	TGTGCCAGCAGCCTATACTCGTCAGGGGGTTATGGCTACACCTTC
-	TRBJ2-2	TRBV5-6	-	CASSLVGTNTGELFF	TGTGCCAGCAGTTTGGTGGGGACGAACACCGGGGAGCTGTTTTTT
-	TRBJ1-3	TRBV7-2	-	CASSPRGGGSGNTIYF	TGTGCCAGCTCCCCACGGGGGGGCGGCTCTGGAAACACCATATATTTT
-	TRBJ2-5	TRBV18	-	CASSYSGGGETQYF	TGTGCCAGCTCTTATAGCGGCGGCGGGGAGACCCAGTACTTC
-	TRBJ2-7	TRBV28	-	CASSSLNIYEQYF	TGTGCCAGCAGTTCCCTCAATATTTACGAGCAGTACTTC
-	TRBJ2-5	TRBV5-4	-	CASRSRDRIQETQYF	TGTGCCAGCAGGTCCCGCGACAGGATCCAAGAGACCCAGTACTTC
-	TRBJ2-2	TRBV2	-	CASGGLGSPGGELFF	TGTGCCAGCGGGGGGCTGGGCTCCCCCGGCGGGGAGCTGTTTTTT
-	TRBJ1-1	TRBV6-1	-	CASSEAIGNTEAFF	TGTGCCAGCAGTGAAGCGATTGGGAACACTGAAGCTTTCTTT
TRBD1	TRBJ2-5	TRBV7-2	-	CASSMAGTGKETQYF	TGTGCCAGCAGCATGGCCGGGACAGGGAAAGAGACCCAGTACTTC
TRBD1	TRBJ2-5	TRBV28	-	CASSLWSGQAVTQYF	TGTGCCAGCAGTTTATGGAGTGGACAGGCGGTGACCCAGTACTTC
-	TRBJ1-1	TRBV27	-	CASSFRSSAGHNTEAFF	TGTGCCAGCAGTTTTCGGAGTTCGGCGGGACACAACACTGAAGCTTTCTTT
TRBD2	TRBJ2-1	TRBV5-6	-	CASRRTSGGLSYNEQFF	TGTGCCAGCAGAAGGACTAGCGGGGGTCTCTCCTACAATGAGCAGTTCTTC
TRBD2	TRBJ2-5	TRBV19	-	CASSQKDGLVSTQYF	TGTGCCAGTAGTCAGAAAGATGGACTAGTCAGTACCCAGTACTTC
TRBD1	TRBJ1-4	TRBV4-1	few	CASSQWGQGASEKLFF	TGCGCCAGCAGTCAGTGGGGACAGGGGGCGAGTGAAAAACTGTTTTTT
-	TRBJ1-2	TRBV9	-	CASSVGHLLNYGYTF	TGTGCCAGCAGCGTAGGGCACCTCCTTAACTATGGCTACACCTTC
TRBD2	TRBJ2-1	TRBV7-2	-	CASSYRLAEGSYNEQFF	TGTGCCAGCAGCTACCGACTAGCGGAGGGCTCCTACAATGAGCAGTTCTTC
-	TRBJ1-1	TRBV7-3	once	CASSLWQINTEAFF	TGTGCCAGCAGCTTATGGCAGATTAACACTGAAGCTTTCTTT
TRBD2	TRBJ2-3	TRBV7-2	-	CASSQFGVAGVADTQYF	TGTGCCAGCAGCCAATTCGGGGTAGCGGGAGTGGCAGATACGCAGTATTTT
-	TRBJ1-3	TRBV28	-	CASIASGNTIYF	TGTGCCAGCATAGCTTCGGGTAACACCATATATTTT
-	TRBJ2-1	TRBV7-9	large	CASSLIGISAYNEQFF	TGTGCCAGCAGCTTAATCGGAATTAGCGCTTACAATGAGCAGTTCTTC
TRBD1	TRBJ2-2	TRBV28	-	CASSLSPGTGCTGELFF	TGTGCCAGCAGTTTATCCCCCGGGACAGGGTGCACCGGGGAGCTGTTTTTT
-	TRBJ1-4	TRBV15	once	CATSRDSIGKLFF	TGTGCCACCAGCAGAGATTCGATCGGAAAACTGTTTTTT